This is a list of T cell receptor beta chains from one sample in a study of cytomegalovirus exposure and HLA in healthy donors. Measured with immunoSEQ multiplex PCR; TCRdb has only the in-frame clones, and not every one. The sample records approximately 150,000 clones, about 75% being singletons. The sample comprised PBMCs. These receptors were taken from a male donor in good health and CMV-seronegative. CDR3s include the opening cysteine and the closing phenylalanine or tryptophan. D genes are given only for firm matches. Clone sizes are given selectively: once, few, many, or a class where the clone is expanded.

size	V	J	D	CDR3	DNA
NA	TRBV6-5	TRBJ2-7	NA	CASSYSGEGGYEQYF	TGTGCCAGCAGTTACTCTGGCGAGGGGGGGTACGAGCAGTACTTC
few	TRBV18	TRBJ1-6	TRBD1	CASSRQAGTGKDSPLHF	TGTGCCAGCTCACGTCAAGCTGGGACAGGGAAAGATTCACCCCTCCACTTT
NA	TRBV7-2	TRBJ2-7	TRBD2	CASSRRLAGESYEQYF	TGTGCCAGCAGCCGACGTCTAGCGGGAGAGTCCTACGAGCAGTACTTC
NA	TRBV6-5	TRBJ1-1	TRBD1	CASRLGGTNTEAFF	TGTGCCAGCAGACTAGGGGGCACGAACACTGAAGCTTTCTTT
NA	TRBV5-1	TRBJ2-1	TRBD1	CASSGQGGSNEQFF	TGCGCCAGCAGCGGACAGGGGGGGTCCAATGAGCAGTTCTTC
NA	TRBV6-1	TRBJ1-6	NA	CASSPGLAPYSPLHF	TGTGCCAGCAGTCCCGGACTTGCACCATATTCACCCCTCCACTTT
NA	TRBV7-9	TRBJ1-2	TRBD1	CSSSPSGTGGNYGYTF	TGTTCCAGCAGCCCGAGTGGGACAGGGGGCAACTATGGCTACACCTTC
once	TRBV5-1	TRBJ2-3	TRBD1	CASSHGTGLTDTQYF	TGCGCCAGCAGCCATGGGACAGGGCTCACAGATACGCAGTATTTT
NA	TRBV29-1	TRBJ2-3	TRBD2	CSVKAGAPDTQYF	TGCAGCGTAAAAGCGGGAGCACCAGATACGCAGTATTTT
once	TRBV5-6	TRBJ1-3	TRBD1	CASSLQGIYSGNTIYF	TGTGCCAGCAGCTTACAGGGGATCTACTCTGGAAACACCATATATTTT
NA	TRBV4-1	TRBJ1-6	NA	CASSQDGESSYNSPLHF	TGCGCCAGCAGCCAAGACGGGGAGAGCTCCTATAATTCACCCCTCCACTTT
NA	TRBV30	TRBJ1-2	NA	CAWSGGDLWSGYTF	TGTGCCTGGAGTGGGGGGGACCTGTGGTCTGGCTACACCTTC
once	TRBV7-3	TRBJ2-1	NA	CASSLAGFYNEQFF	TGTGCCAGCAGCTTAGCGGGGTTTTACAATGAGCAGTTCTTC
NA	TRBV10-3	TRBJ2-3	NA	CAIGASGTDTQYF	TGTGCCATCGGTGCTAGCGGCACAGATACGCAGTATTTT
NA	TRBV12-2	TRBJ2-7	NA	CASRTREGYEQYF	TGTGCAAGTCGCACCAGAGAGGGTTACGAGCAGTACTTC
NA	TRBV6-6	TRBJ2-7	TRBD1	CASSPTRDSPNEQYF	TGTGCCAGCAGCCCGACCCGGGACAGTCCAAACGAGCAGTACTTC
NA	TRBV9	TRBJ1-6	NA	CASRTGGPENSPLHF	TGTGCCAGCCGAACGGGGGGGCCAGAGAATTCACCCCTCCACTTT
NA	TRBV7-2	TRBJ2-3	TRBD2	CASSGGLAGGDVQYF	TGTGCCAGCAGCGGGGGACTAGCGGGGGGTGATGTGCAGTATTTT
NA	TRBV6-4	TRBJ1-1	NA	CATSQEGDTEAFF	TGTGCCACCTCCCAAGAGGGGGACACTGAAGCTTTCTTT
NA	TRBV5-1	TRBJ1-1	TRBD1	CASSWAAQGGPYMNTEAFF	TGCGCCAGCAGCTGGGCCGCCCAGGGGGGCCCTTACATGAACACTGAAGCTTTCTTT
NA	TRBV7-2	TRBJ2-2	TRBD1	CASSLATTGNAGELFF	TGTGCCAGCAGCTTAGCGACGACAGGGAACGCCGGGGAGCTGTTTTTT
NA	TRBV4-1	TRBJ2-7	TRBD2	CASSRAGLAGGADEQYF	TGCGCCAGCAGCCGGGCTGGACTAGCGGGAGGGGCGGACGAGCAGTACTTC
NA	TRBV10-3	TRBJ2-2	NA	CAISPITGPTGELFF	TGTGCCATCAGTCCAATAACAGGTCCTACCGGGGAGCTGTTTTTT
NA	TRBV5-1	TRBJ2-5	NA	CASSLGVQETQYF	TGCGCCAGCAGCTTGGGCGTTCAAGAGACCCAGTACTTC
NA	TRBV12-5	TRBJ1-4	TRBD1	CASGLGGQTNEKLFF	TGTGCTAGTGGTTTAGGGGGCCAGACTAATGAAAAACTGTTTTTT
NA	TRBV19	TRBJ2-4	NA	CASSIGAKSDQYF	TGTGCCAGTAGTATTGGCGCCAAAAGCGATCAGTACTTC
once	TRBV9	TRBJ2-7	TRBD1	CASSGTGTDTYEQYF	TGTGCCAGCAGCGGGACCGGGACAGATACCTACGAGCAGTACTTC
NA	TRBV11-2	TRBJ2-7	TRBD1	CASTFSTGAYEQYF	TGTGCCAGCACCTTTTCGACAGGGGCCTACGAGCAGTACTTC
few	TRBV15	TRBJ1-3	TRBD1	CATSRENGQVIYF	TGTGCCACCAGCAGAGAGAACGGACAGGTCATATATTTT
once	TRBV5-1	TRBJ2-7	TRBD1	CASSWVGQGAYEQYF	TGCGCCAGCAGCTGGGTGGGACAGGGGGCCTACGAGCAGTACTTC
NA	TRBV12-5	TRBJ1-2	TRBD1	CASGLSPDRAHYGYTF	TGTGCTAGTGGTTTGTCCCCAGACAGGGCGCACTATGGCTACACCTTC
few	TRBV4-3	TRBJ2-6	NA	CASSPEEGSHSGANVLTF	TGCGCCAGCAGCCCGGAGGAGGGATCACACTCTGGGGCCAACGTCCTGACTTTC
NA	TRBV6-5	TRBJ2-7	TRBD1	CASGQGLSEQYF	TGTGCCAGCGGACAGGGGCTCAGCGAGCAGTACTTC
NA	TRBV5-1	TRBJ2-1	NA	CASSLVQGTYNEQFF	TGCGCCAGCAGCTTGGTGCAGGGAACCTACAATGAGCAGTTCTTC
few	TRBV6-1	TRBJ1-3	TRBD1	CASSRTGYSGNTIYF	TGTGCCAGCAGTCGGACAGGATACTCTGGAAACACCATATATTTT
NA	TRBV5-1	TRBJ2-1	TRBD1	CASSPGQAYNEQFF	TGCGCCAGCAGCCCGGGACAGGCCTACAATGAGCAGTTCTTC
NA	TRBV27	TRBJ2-7	NA	CASSFLGEQYF	TGTGCCAGCAGTTTCCTGGGCGAGCAGTACTTC
NA	TRBV20-1	TRBJ1-2	NA	CSSHRENGYTF	TGCAGTTCCCACCGGGAGAATGGCTACACCTTC
NA	TRBV11-2	TRBJ1-5	TRBD1	CASSPPGQVCYSNQPQHF	TGTGCCAGCAGCCCCCCGGGACAGGTCTGCTATAGCAATCAGCCCCAGCATTTT
few	TRBV5-1	TRBJ2-5	TRBD2	CASSLALAGRQETQYF	TGCGCCAGCAGCTTGGCGCTAGCGGGCCGCCAAGAGACCCAGTACTTC
NA	TRBV6-5	TRBJ1-5	TRBD1	CASTDRVNQPQHF	TGTGCCAGCACGGACAGGGTCAATCAGCCCCAGCATTTT
NA	TRBV4-3	TRBJ2-7	TRBD2	CASSQGREGYEQYF	TGCGCCAGCAGCCAAGGACGGGAGGGCTACGAGCAGTACTTC
few	TRBV6-6	TRBJ2-2	NA	CASSPVGLGELFF	TGTGCCAGCAGTCCCGTTGGGCTCGGGGAGCTGTTTTTT
NA	TRBV30	TRBJ1-2	TRBD1	CAWSSRTGINYGYTF	TGTGCCTGGAGTAGTAGGACAGGAATTAACTATGGCTACACCTTC
NA	TRBV5-8	TRBJ1-5	NA	CASSLAGGSNQPQHF	TGTGCCAGCAGCTTGGCCGGGGGAAGCAATCAGCCCCAGCATTTT
NA	TRBV5-1	TRBJ2-1	NA	CASSPSSGLYNEQFF	TGCGCCAGCAGCCCTTCCTCGGGACTCTACAATGAGCAGTTCTTC
NA	TRBV11-2	TRBJ2-7	TRBD1	CASSSTGQGIYEQYF	TGTGCCAGCAGCTCAACCGGACAGGGGATCTACGAGCAGTACTTC
NA	TRBV4-3	TRBJ1-5	NA	CASSQDRWGQQNQPQHF	TGCGCCAGCAGCCAAGATCGTTGGGGCCAGCAGAATCAGCCCCAGCATTTT
once	TRBV10-3	TRBJ2-5	NA	CAISELVGETQYF	TGTGCCATCAGTGAGCTAGTTGGAGAGACCCAGTACTTC
NA	TRBV27	TRBJ1-1	NA	CASSLPGQTNTEAFF	TGTGCCAGCAGTTTACCTGGACAGACAAACACTGAAGCTTTCTTT
NA	TRBV4-2	TRBJ2-5	TRBD1	CASSLGQGRETQYF	TGTGCCAGCAGCCTAGGACAGGGTAGAGAGACCCAGTACTTC
once	TRBV11-3	TRBJ2-7	NA	CASSLDGQYEQYF	TGTGCCAGCAGCTTAGACGGACAGTACGAGCAGTACTTC
NA	TRBV5-1	TRBJ1-1	TRBD1	CASSRPGGANTEAFF	TGCGCCAGCAGCCGCCCAGGGGGCGCGAACACTGAAGCTTTCTTT
NA	TRBV19	TRBJ1-1	NA	CASSLGRGMLTFF	TGTGCCAGTTCCCTAGGGAGGGGTATGTTAACTTTCTTT
few	TRBV7-2	TRBJ1-4	NA	CASSLGGTEKLFF	TGTGCCAGCAGTCTCGGGGGAACAGAAAAACTGTTTTTT